The clone carrying this T cell receptor beta chain was seen only a few times. TCRdb called the RT-PCR reads again in MiXCR, with one record for every CDR3 protein. Here the sample spans 190,000 or so distinct CDR3 sequences, around 41% being singletons. The sample belongs to a study of patients and donors after allogeneic stem cell transplantation. J lost 8 bases, V lost 3 bases, and 4 bases had no gene match. The V gene's germline CDR1 is SEHNR and CDR2 FQNEAQ (reference sequence). The CDR3 totals 13 residues. J is TRBJ1-1 and V is TRBV7-9; 9 positions agree with TRBD1. Sequencing was performed on blood, either unsorted or a sorted T cell fraction (not recorded which). This clonotype was sampled from a human donor who was either an allogeneic HSCT recipient or a stem cell or donor lymphocyte infusion donor (not recorded which). It is not recorded whose cells these are; they may come from a transplant donor. CDR3 DNA sequence: TGTGCCAGCAGCTTGGGACAGGGAGGGGAAGCTTTCTTT. It translates to CASSLGQGGEAFF.